This T cell receptor beta chain derives from a study of blood T cell repertoires in COVID-19. Study details: Samples came from the United States, Italy and Spain, spanning acute and convalescent COVID-19. PBMCs, B-cell-depleted T cells, or T cells provided the cDNA or gDNA that made up the material.

Original processing methods: How many nucleated cells were present was estimated from reference gene primer amplification. Here immunoSEQ multiplex PCR was the method, and the copy in TCRdb shows in-frame clones only, minus some. The DNA gave D and trimming, while V, J and clone size come from that table. The repertoire holds 30,000 to 45,000 clones, 90% seen once, with 9% to 13% in the top ten. J lost 9 bases, V lost 4 bases, and 12 bases had no gene match. The CDR3 runs 15 residues. Germline loops: CDR1 SGHVS, CDR2 FQNEAQ. The sample was peripheral blood. V gene TRBV7-8 combines with J gene TRBJ2-1; TRBD1 aligns across 7 bases. This receptor was identified in a man between 65 and 85 years old with acute or convalescent COVID-19. The CDR3, as DNA: TGTGCCAGCAGCTCGACAGGGACCTCTTTGAGTGAGCAGTTCTTC. Translation gives CASSSTGTSLSEQFF.